This T cell receptor beta chain was recorded in a study of memory CD4+ T cells and cytomegalovirus serostatus. Study in general: This sample comes from healthy Belgian adults, about nine CMV seropositive, approximately 23 seronegative. Whole-study results and caveats: The CMV-associated TCR signature appears largely within the CD4+ memory repertoire. A US-trained random forest predicted CMV serostatus with median AUC around 0.9.

Comments on this clone: Its antigen remains unknown.

Profiled with immunoSEQ multiplex PCR; TCRdb holds only in-frame clones, not every one. The sample includes tens of thousands of clones, roughly three quarters of them seen just once. The CDR3 is 13 residues long. V was trimmed by 1 base and J by 8 bases, leaving 11 bases between them. CDR1 KGHSH and CDR2 LQKENI come from the germline V gene. The sort gate was single viable CD3+CD4+CD8-CD45RO+ cells for memory CD4+ T cells. The J gene is TRBJ1-2, the V gene TRBV18; D is unclear. The sequenced material came from memory CD4+ T cells from blood. The origin of this receptor is an adult in good health and CMV-seronegative. In DNA, the CDR3 is TGTGCCAGCTCACCACGAAACTCGGAGGGCTACACCTTC. Residues: CASSPRNSEGYTF.